This record covers a single T cell receptor (beta chain). There is no known antigen for this receptor. No quality values exist for individual bases; no much larger clone is one base distant. TCRbeta CDR3 regions were sequenced with the immunoSEQ Assay. After extraction, genomic DNA underwent amplification by bias-controlled multiplex PCR, followed by high-throughput sequencing. The paper's data handling went like this. To quantify the absolute abundance of every unique TCRbeta CDR3 region, sequences were collapsed and filtered. Usable DNA was measured by amplifying reference genes present in all nucleated cells, and TCRbeta template counts were normalized to that usable DNA to estimate T cell fraction. Repertoire TCRs were annotated as SARS-CoV-2-specific by exact matching of V gene, CDR3 amino acid sequence and J gene to a known reactive TCR set. The reference SARS-CoV-2 TCR set was derived from MIRA and filtered for enrichment in COVID-19-positive ImmuneCODE repertoires, a step that removed public or cross-reactive TCRs. Using the MIRA antigens, annotated TCRs were further analysed by specific ORF or by position within an ORF. Depth was the summed frequency of annotated unique rearrangements, while breadth was defined as annotated unique rearrangements over total unique productive rearrangements. Two-sided Wilcoxon rank-sum tests were applied when comparing TCR breadth between groups. TCRdb mirrors the immuneACCESS table, restricted to in-frame sequences. Some clones are absent from its copies; in checked studies, under half trace to an unresolved V gene, and the reason for the others is unknown. Clone size and V and J calls were adopted from that table, with D and trimming inferred from the DNA. The sample includes some 640,000 clones, with about 90% observed a single time. The ten largest clones capture approximately 1.5% of the sample.

This sample is drawn from a study of Ad26.COV2.S vaccination and SARS-CoV-2 variants (dated by TCRdb to the early 2020s). For context, the study as a whole: Donors in the vaccine arm were drawn from COV1001, a phase I-IIa trial of Ad26.COV2.S in healthy adults that was multicentre, randomized, double-blind and placebo-controlled. Sequencing of the TCRbeta repertoire served to evaluate the specificity and breadth of SARS-CoV-2-reactive T cell receptors following Ad26.COV2.S vaccination. Trial participants were randomized into five groups of five, in which low-dose or high-dose Ad26.COV2.S was given once or twice, or placebo was given on both occasions. The TCR-sequenced set comprised about 30 samples: about 19 Ad26.COV2.S vaccine recipients, 5 placebo recipients and 8 SARS-CoV-2 convalescent individuals. Throughout the experiments and outcome assessment, investigators stayed blinded to trial group allocation. Ad26.COV2.S was administered intramuscularly at 5 x 10^10 or 1 x 10^11 viral particles, either as a single shot or as two shots given 56 days apart.

In light of the paper, this sample's treatment or condition label describes: roughly 19 received Ad26.COV2.S at low or high dose, single or two shots; five or six received placebo; per-sample allocation not given. Repertoires of vaccine and placebo recipients were sequenced from samples taken on day 63 after the first injection. In Cohort 1b, 25 to 30 adults aged 18-55 years were enrolled at a single site in Boston, USA, between 29 July and 7 August 2020. Ad26.COV2.S consisted of a replication-incompetent adenovirus type 26 vector by which a prefusion-stabilized SARS-CoV-2 spike protein from the original Wuhan strain was expressed. The CDR3 measures 17 amino acids from cysteine to phenylalanine. Just the 51-base CDR3 DNA is kept, in frame starting at base 1. The germline V gene (reference sequence) provides CDR1 PRHDT and CDR2 FYEKMQ. Cut back by 1 base and 2 bases, the V and J ends lie 12 bases apart.

Study-level results and caveats: Non-spike TCR breadth was comparable between vaccine and placebo recipients, consistent with the vaccine containing only spike. It was noted by the authors that total T cell responses may have been underestimated by the TCR breadth and depth analyses. Substantial breadth of spike-specific CD8+ and CD4+ T cell responses was reported after vaccination. Higher spike-specific TCR breadth was observed in Ad26.COV2.S recipients than in placebo recipients (P = 0.0014). The study was not powered to compare responses between vaccine doses or regimens.

The sequence came from a person between 18 and 59 years old who received the Ad26.COV2.S COVID-19 vaccine or a placebo. The chain links TRBV13 with TRBJ2-6; the D match is possibly TRBD1 or TRBD2, with 5 bases aligned in each. Specimen: peripheral blood, collected in a trial of Ad26.COV2.S vaccine versus placebo. The CDR3 in this case is CASSLAGGFAGANVLTF. The DNA sequence follows: TGTGCCAGCAGCTTAGCTGGGGGTTTCGCTGGGGCCAACGTCCTGACTTTC.